Each of the 3 T cell receptor beta chains below was sequenced from the same sample in a study of chemoradiotherapy in HPV16-positive cancers. Sequencing used immunoSEQ multiplex PCR; TCRdb keeps in-frame clones, though not all of them. The table has about 9,700 clones, 91% seen once. The material was blood, obtained from a patient who underwent chemoradiotherapy. The origin of the receptors is a human donor with HPV-associated anogenital cancer.

The chain recombines TRBV2 with TRBJ2-4, with a tentative D call TRBD1 (5 bases). Germline lookup yields CDR1 SNHLY and CDR2 FYNNEI. The CDR3 totals 15 residues. The V and J ends lost 6 bases and 3 bases respectively, with 15 bases between them. The CDR3 reads CASRDRGEDKNIQYF. CDR3 coding DNA: TGTGCCAGCAGGGATAGGGGTGAGGACAAAAACATTCAGTACTTC. The whole variable domain, filled in from reference TRBV2 and TRBJ2-4, reads EPEVTQTPSHQVTQMGQEVILRCVPISNHLYFYWYRQILGQKVEFLVSFYNNEISEKSEIFDDQFSVERPDGSNFTLKIRSTKLEDSAMYFCASRDRGEDKNIQYFGAGTRLSVL.

The chain uses TRBV9 and TRBJ1-3, with D hard to call. CDR1 and CDR2 (germline): SGDLS, YYNGEE. CDR3 length: 17 residues. The V end was cut by 0 bases, the J end by 4 bases, with 17 bases between. The CDR3 DNA reads TGTGCCAGCAGCGTAGACGGGCTGGGAACCGCCGGAAACACCATATATTTT. This sequence encodes CASSVDGLGTAGNTIYF.

V gene TRBV30 combines with J gene TRBJ2-7; maybe TRBD2 (5 bases). Germline loops: CDR1 GTSNPN, CDR2 SVGIG (reference sequence). The CDR3 has 15 residues. Trimming stripped 3 bases from V and 5 bases from J, with 20 bases between. The CDR3, as DNA: TGTGCCTGGAGGGGCCGGGGAAATTCCCTAAACGAGCAGTACTTC. Translation: CAWRGRGNSLNEQYF. Variable domain in full (rest from reference TRBV30 and TRBJ2-7): SQTIHQWPATLVQPVGSPLSLECTVEGTSNPNLYWYRQAAGRGLQLLFYSVGIGQISSEVPQNLSASRPQDRQFILSSKKLLLSDSGFYLCAWRGRGNSLNEQYFGPGTRLTVT.